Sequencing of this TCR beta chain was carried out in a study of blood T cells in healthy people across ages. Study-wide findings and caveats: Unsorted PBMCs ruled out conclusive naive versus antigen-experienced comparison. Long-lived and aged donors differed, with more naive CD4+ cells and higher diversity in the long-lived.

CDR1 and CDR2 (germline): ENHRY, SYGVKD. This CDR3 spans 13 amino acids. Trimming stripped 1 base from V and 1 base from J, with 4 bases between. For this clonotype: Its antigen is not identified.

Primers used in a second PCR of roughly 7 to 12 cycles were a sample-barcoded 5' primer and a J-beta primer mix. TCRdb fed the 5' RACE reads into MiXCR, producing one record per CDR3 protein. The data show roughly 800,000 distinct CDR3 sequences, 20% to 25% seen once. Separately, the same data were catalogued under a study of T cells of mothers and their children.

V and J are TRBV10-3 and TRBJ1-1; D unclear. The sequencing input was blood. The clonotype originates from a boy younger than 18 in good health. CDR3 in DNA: TGTGCCATCAGTGAGTTGGGGAACACTGAAGCTTTCTTT. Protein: CAISELGNTEAFF.